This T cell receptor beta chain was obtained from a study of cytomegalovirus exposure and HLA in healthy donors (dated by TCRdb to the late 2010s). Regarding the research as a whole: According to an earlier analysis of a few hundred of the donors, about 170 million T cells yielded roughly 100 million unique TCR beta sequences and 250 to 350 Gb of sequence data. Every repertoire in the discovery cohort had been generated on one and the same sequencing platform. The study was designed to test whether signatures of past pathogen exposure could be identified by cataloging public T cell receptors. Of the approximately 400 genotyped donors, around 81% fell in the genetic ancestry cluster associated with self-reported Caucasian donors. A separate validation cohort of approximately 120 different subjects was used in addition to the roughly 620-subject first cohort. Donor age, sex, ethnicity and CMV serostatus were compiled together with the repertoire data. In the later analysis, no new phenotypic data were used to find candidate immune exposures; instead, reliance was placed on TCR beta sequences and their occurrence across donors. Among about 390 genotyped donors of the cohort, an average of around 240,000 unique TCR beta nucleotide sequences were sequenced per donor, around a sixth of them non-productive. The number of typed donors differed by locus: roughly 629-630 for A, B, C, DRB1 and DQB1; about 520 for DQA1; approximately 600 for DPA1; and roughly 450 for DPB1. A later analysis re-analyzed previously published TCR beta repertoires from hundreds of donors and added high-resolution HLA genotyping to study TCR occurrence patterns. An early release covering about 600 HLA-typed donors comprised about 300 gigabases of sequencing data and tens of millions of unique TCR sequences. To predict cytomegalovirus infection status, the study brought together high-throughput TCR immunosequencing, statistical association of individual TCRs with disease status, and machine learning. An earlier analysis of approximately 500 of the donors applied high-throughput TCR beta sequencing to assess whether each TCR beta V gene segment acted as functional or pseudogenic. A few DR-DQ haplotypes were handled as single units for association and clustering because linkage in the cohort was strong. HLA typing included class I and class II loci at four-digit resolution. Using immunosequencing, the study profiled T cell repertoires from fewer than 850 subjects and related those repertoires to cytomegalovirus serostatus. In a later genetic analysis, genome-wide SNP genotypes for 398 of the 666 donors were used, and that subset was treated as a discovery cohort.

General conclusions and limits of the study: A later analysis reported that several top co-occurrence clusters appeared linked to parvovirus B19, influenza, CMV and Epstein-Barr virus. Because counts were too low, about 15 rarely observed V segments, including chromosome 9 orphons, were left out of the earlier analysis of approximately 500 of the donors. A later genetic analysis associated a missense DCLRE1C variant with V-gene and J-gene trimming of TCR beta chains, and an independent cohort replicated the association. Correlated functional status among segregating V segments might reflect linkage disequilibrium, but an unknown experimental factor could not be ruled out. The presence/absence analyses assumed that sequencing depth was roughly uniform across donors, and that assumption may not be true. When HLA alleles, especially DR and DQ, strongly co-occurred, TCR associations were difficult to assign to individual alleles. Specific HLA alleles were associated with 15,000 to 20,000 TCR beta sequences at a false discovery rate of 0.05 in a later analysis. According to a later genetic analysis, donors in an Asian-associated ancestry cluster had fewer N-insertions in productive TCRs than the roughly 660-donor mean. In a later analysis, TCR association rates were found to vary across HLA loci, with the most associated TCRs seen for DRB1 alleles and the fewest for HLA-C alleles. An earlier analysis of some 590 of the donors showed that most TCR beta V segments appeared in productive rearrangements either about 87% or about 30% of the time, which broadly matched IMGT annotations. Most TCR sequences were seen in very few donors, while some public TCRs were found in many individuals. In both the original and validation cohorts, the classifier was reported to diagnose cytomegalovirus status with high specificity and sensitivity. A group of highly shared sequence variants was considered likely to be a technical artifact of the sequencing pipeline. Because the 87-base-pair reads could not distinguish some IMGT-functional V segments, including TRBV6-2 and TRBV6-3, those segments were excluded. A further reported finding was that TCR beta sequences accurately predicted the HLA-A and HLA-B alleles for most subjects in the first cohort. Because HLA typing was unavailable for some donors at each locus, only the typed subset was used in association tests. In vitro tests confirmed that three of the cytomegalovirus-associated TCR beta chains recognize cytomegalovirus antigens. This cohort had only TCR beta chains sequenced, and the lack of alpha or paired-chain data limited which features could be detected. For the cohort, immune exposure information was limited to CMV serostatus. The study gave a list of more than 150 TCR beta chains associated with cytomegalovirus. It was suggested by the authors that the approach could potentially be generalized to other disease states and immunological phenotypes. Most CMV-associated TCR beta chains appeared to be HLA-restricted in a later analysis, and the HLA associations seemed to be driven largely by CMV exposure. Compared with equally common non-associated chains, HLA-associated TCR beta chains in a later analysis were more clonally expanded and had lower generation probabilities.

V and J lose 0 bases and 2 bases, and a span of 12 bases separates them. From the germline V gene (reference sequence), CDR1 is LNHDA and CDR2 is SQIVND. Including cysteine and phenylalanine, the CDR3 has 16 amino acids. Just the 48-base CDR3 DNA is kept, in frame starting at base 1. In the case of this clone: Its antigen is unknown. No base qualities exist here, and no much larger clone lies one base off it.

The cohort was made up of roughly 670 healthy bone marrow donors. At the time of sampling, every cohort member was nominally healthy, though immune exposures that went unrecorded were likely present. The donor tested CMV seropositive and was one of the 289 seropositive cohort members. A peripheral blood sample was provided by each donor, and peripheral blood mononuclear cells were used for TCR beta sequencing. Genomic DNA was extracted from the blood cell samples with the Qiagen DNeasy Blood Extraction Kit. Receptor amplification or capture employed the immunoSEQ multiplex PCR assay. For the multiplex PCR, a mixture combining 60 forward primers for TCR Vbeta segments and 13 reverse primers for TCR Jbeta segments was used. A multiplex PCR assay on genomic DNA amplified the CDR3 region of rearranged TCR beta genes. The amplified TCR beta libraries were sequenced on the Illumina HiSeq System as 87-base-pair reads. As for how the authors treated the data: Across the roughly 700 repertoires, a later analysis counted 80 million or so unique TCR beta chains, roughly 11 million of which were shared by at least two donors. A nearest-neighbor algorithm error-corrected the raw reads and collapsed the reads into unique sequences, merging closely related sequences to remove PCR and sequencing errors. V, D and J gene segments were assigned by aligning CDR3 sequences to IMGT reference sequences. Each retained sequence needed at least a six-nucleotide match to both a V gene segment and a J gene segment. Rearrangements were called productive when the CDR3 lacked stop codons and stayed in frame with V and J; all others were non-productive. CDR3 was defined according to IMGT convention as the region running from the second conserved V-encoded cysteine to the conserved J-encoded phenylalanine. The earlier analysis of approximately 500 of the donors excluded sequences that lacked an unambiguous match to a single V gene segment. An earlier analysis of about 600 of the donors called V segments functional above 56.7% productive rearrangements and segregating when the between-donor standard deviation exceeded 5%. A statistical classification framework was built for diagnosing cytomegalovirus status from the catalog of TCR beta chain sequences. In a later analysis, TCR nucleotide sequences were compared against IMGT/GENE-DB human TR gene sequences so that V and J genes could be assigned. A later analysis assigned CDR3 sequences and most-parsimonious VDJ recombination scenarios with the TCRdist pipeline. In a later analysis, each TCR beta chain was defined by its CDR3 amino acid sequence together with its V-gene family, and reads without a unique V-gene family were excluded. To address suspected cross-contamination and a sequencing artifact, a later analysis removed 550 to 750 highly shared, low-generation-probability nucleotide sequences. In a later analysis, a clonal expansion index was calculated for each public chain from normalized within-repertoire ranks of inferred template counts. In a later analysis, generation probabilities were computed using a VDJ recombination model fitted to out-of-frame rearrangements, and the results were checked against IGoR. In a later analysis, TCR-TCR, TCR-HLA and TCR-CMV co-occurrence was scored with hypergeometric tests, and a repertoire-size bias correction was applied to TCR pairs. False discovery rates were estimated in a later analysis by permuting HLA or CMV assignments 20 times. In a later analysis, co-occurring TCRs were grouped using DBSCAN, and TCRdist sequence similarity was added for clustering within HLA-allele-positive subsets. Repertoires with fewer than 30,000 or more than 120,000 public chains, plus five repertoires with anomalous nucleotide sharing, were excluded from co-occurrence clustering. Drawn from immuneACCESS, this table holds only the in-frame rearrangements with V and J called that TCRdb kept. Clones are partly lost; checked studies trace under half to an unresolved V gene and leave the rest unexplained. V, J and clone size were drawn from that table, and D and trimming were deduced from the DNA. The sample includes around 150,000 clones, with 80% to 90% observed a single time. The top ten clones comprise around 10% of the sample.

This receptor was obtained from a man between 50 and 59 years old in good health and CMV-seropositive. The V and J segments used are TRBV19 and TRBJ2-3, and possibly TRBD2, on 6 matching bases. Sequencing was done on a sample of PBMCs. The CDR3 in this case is CASSIDLRGTTDTQYF. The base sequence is TGTGCCAGTAGTATAGATCTTCGCGGGACCACAGATACGCAGTATTTT.